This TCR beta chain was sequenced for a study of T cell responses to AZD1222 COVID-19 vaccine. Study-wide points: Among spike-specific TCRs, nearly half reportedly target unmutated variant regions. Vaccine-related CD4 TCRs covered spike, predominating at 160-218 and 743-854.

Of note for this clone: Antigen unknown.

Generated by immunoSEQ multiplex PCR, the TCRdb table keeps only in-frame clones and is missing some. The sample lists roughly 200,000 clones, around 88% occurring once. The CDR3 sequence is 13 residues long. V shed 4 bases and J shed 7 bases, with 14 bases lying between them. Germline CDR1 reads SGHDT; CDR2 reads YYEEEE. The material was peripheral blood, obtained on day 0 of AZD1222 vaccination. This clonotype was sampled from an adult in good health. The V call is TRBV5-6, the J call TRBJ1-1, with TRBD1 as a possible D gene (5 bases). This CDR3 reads CASSPGGNFEAFF. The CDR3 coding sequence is TGTGCCAGCAGCCCCGGGGGGAATTTTGAAGCTTTCTTT.